The text below deals with one T cell receptor beta chain. What it binds is not known. The length of the CDR3 is 15 residues. V shed 4 bases, J shed 2 bases, and the junction held 7 bases outside the gene matches. Germline V gives CDR1 MGHRA, CDR2 YSYEKL. This record comes from a study of T cell responses to AZD1222 COVID-19 vaccine. Findings and caveats of the study: Donors, mostly white British, included more females; clonal diversity was possibly underestimated. Epitopes outside B.1.351 and B.1.1.7 mutated regions reportedly drew nearly half of spike TCRs. Vaccine-related CD4 TCRs covered spike, predominating at 160-218 and 743-854.

The data were produced by immunoSEQ multiplex PCR, yet TCRdb's version contains in-frame clones alone and is incomplete. Here the sample spans about 120,000 clones, more than 85% being singletons. Researchers grouped second doses given at about 4 or about 12 weeks into one pool. The source of this sequence is an adult who received the AZD1222 COVID-19 vaccine. This chain links TRBV4-1 with TRBJ2-5, with 7 bases that match TRBD2. The sample here was peripheral blood, taken 28 days after the second AZD1222 dose. CDR3 sequence: CASSPWSGEQETQYF. CDR3 DNA: TGCGCCAGCAGCCCTTGGAGCGGGGAGCAAGAGACCCAGTACTTC.